A single sample is the source of the 26 T cell receptor beta chains below, sequenced in a study of blood T cell repertoires in COVID-19. Sequencing was performed with immunoSEQ multiplex PCR; in TCRdb, only in-frame clones are kept and a portion is missing. The sample has some 240,000 clones, around 86% seen once; the top ten hold roughly 5.5%. Sequenced: peripheral blood. These receptors were collected from a woman aged 70-85 years with COVID-19, enrolled during active disease.

This clone was found once. This chain links TRBV5-1 with TRBJ1-6; D is perhaps TRBD1 (5 bases). V was cut by 4 bases and J by 0 bases, with 8 bases left in between. The germline CDR1 and CDR2 sequences are SGHRS and YFSETQ. CDR3 length equals 15 residues. The CDR3, as DNA: TGCGCCAGCAGCCTGGACAACTCCTATAATTCACCCCTCCACTTT. Translation: CASSLDNSYNSPLHF.

In its sample, this clone was seen once. V gene TRBV28 combines with J gene TRBJ1-5, with D possibly matching TRBD1 (5 bases). The CDR3 has 13 residues. Germline lookup yields CDR1 MDHEN and CDR2 SYDVKM. V was clipped by 8 bases and J by 4 bases, with 12 bases between them. The CDR3 here is CASFRGGNQPQHF. The CDR3 DNA reads TGTGCCAGCTTTAGGGGTGGAAATCAGCCCCAGCATTTT. The full variable domain, with the rest looked up from reference TRBV28 and TRBJ1-5, is DVKVTQSSRYLVKRTGEKVFLECVQDMDHENMFWYRQDPGLGLRLIYFSYDVKMKEKGDIPEGYSVSREKKERFSLILESASTNQTSMYLCASFRGGNQPQHFGDGTRLSIL.

The rearrangement links TRBV29-1 to TRBJ2-4; 9 nucleotides match TRBD1. Per germline, CDR1 SQVTM and CDR2 ANQGSEA. The V and J ends lost 1 base and 2 bases, in that order; junction bases with no gene match: 3. This CDR3 is 15 amino acids long. CDR3 bases: TGCAGCGTTGAAGGGGACAGGGTGACCAAAAACATTCAGTACTTC. This gives the protein CSVEGDRVTKNIQYF.

The chain combines TRBV7-2 with TRBJ1-2, with D maybe TRBD1 (6 bases). V lost 3 bases to trimming and J lost 0 bases, with 11 bases between them. The CDR3 is 15 amino acids. Germline V gives CDR1 SGHTA, CDR2 FQGNSA. In DNA form, the CDR3 reads TGTGCCAGCAGCTTGGACAGATCAGCTAACTATGGCTACACCTTC. Translated: CASSLDRSANYGYTF. The whole variable domain, remainder taken from reference TRBV7-2 and TRBJ1-2, is GAGVSQSPSNKVTEKGKDVELRCDPISGHTALYWYRQSLGQGLEFLIYFQGNSAPDKSGLPSDRFSAERTGGSVSTLTIQRTQQEDSAVYLCASSLDRSANYGYTFGSGTRLTVV.

The genes are TRBV28 and TRBJ1-5; possibly TRBD1 for D (6 bases). Germline V gene lookup returns CDR1 MDHEN and CDR2 SYDVKM. The CDR3 runs to 14 residues. Trimming removed 7 bases at V and 3 bases at J, with 13 bases between. CDR3 protein: CASKRGGSNQPQHF. CDR3 in DNA: TGTGCCAGCAAACGAGGGGGATCCAATCAGCCCCAGCATTTT. The variable domain in full, with the rest retrieved from reference TRBV28 and TRBJ1-5, is DVKVTQSSRYLVKRTGEKVFLECVQDMDHENMFWYRQDPGLGLRLIYFSYDVKMKEKGDIPEGYSVSREKKERFSLILESASTNQTSMYLCASKRGGSNQPQHFGDGTRLSIL.

The V gene is TRBV19, the J gene TRBJ1-1; no clear D gene. Germline V gene sequence: CDR1 LNHDA, CDR2 SQIVND (reference sequence). The length of the CDR3 is 16 residues. The germline V and J ends were trimmed by 5 bases and 3 bases, with 19 bases remaining between them. The CDR3 region has the DNA TGTGCCAGTAGTCCCTTGTCCGGGTACGACGACACTGAAGCTTTCTTT. Protein product: CASSPLSGYDDTEAFF.

As for this clone: In the same sample, other DNA sequences code for this CDR3. This chain connects TRBV19 to TRBJ2-6; 10 bases map to TRBD1. Germline V gene lookup returns CDR1 LNHDA and CDR2 SQIVND (reference sequence). With 1 base clipped from V and 1 base from J, the junction kept 1 base outside the gene matches. This CDR3 is built from 17 residues. The CDR3 region has the DNA TGTGCCAGTAGTATAGGGACAGGGGGTTCTGGGGCCAACGTCCTGACTTTC. This translates into CASSIGTGGSGANVLTF.

This clone was counted between two and nine times. This chain uses TRBV30 with TRBJ1-2; D call uncertain. In germline, CDR1 is GTSNPN, CDR2 SVGIG (reference sequence). The CDR3 covers 15 residues. Trimming removed 2 bases at V and 5 bases at J, with 18 bases between. CDR3 in amino acids: CAWSREGLARYGYTF. The CDR3 nucleotides read TGTGCCTGGAGTAGGGAGGGTCTTGCGCGGTATGGCTACACCTTC.

The table lists this clone with a few counts. This chain connects TRBV18 to TRBJ1-5; D gene uncertain. Deletions cut 3 bases from V and 5 bases from J, with 11 bases between. The germline CDR1 and CDR2 sequences are KGHSH and LQKENI. The CDR3 loop spans 14 amino acids. In DNA, the CDR3 is TGTGCCAGCTCACCGGGAGCCTCAGATCAGCCCCAGCATTTT. This codes for CASSPGASDQPQHF.

The rearrangement joins TRBV21-1 to TRBJ2-7; the table's TRBD1 call for D was not verified on the DNA. TRBV21-1 is described as a pseudogene. The CDR3 has 16 residues. The CDR3 spells CASSKDGRAPIYEQYF. The CDR3 DNA reads as TGTGCCAGCAGCAAAGACGGCAGGGCCCCGATCTACGAGCAGTACTTC.

A few counts support this clone. V and J are TRBV7-2 and TRBJ1-5; 9 positions match TRBD1. The trim removed 3 bases at V and 7 bases at J, leaving 4 bases unmatched. The V gene's germline CDR1 is SGHTA and CDR2 FQGNSA. The CDR3 totals 14 residues. CDR3 protein: CASSFDRGYQPQHF. DNA for the CDR3: TGTGCCAGCAGCTTCGACAGGGGGTACCAGCCCCAGCATTTT.

The rearrangement uses TRBV6-1 and TRBJ1-1; TRBD1 is a possible D gene (5 bases). Germline loops: CDR1 MNHNS, CDR2 SASEGT. V was cut by 3 bases and J by 8 bases, with 10 bases left in between. The CDR3 sequence is 12 residues long. For the CDR3, the DNA is TGTGCCAGCAGTGAGGGGCGCCTGGAAGCTTTCTTT. It specifies CASSEGRLEAFF.

The chain uses TRBV5-1 and TRBJ1-3, with D maybe TRBD1 (5 bases). V lost 4 bases to trimming and J lost 3 bases, with 17 bases between them. This CDR3 comprises 16 residues. Germline V gene sequence: CDR1 SGHRS, CDR2 YFSETQ. The CDR3 coding sequence is TGCGCCAGCAGCATTCAACCCACGGACATTGGAAACACCATATATTTT. Encoded protein: CASSIQPTDIGNTIYF. Filled out from reference TRBV5-1 and TRBJ1-3, the complete variable domain reads KAGVTQTPRYLIKTRGQQVTLSCSPISGHRSVSWYQQTPGQGLQFLFEYFSETQRNKGNFPGRFSGRQFSNSRSEMNVSTLELGDSALYLCASSIQPTDIGNTIYFGEGSWLTVV.

The chain has TRBV2 and TRBJ1-1, with 8 bases fitting TRBD1. Losses at the gene ends were 0 bases for V and 13 bases for J; bases not matched to a gene: 4. The CDR3 is made up of 12 amino acids. Germline CDR1 SNHLY, CDR2 FYNNEI. Here the CDR3 reads CASSEAFTGGFF. CDR3 DNA sequence: TGTGCCAGCAGTGAAGCCTTTACAGGGGGTTTCTTT.

The rearrangement links TRBV6-2 or TRBV6-3 to TRBJ2-6; TRBD1 agrees at 9 bases. The CDR3 is 20 amino acids. Trimming removed 4 bases from V and 0 bases from J; junction bases left unmatched: 13. Germline assignment: CDR1 MNHEY and CDR2 SVGEGT. The CDR3 is CASSFRISTGGVSGANVLTF. DNA of the CDR3: TGTGCCAGCAGTTTCCGCATTTCGACAGGGGGTGTCTCTGGGGCCAACGTCCTGACTTTC.

This chain links TRBV6-2 or TRBV6-3 with TRBJ1-2, with TRBD1 as a possible D gene (5 bases). This CDR3 has 15 amino acids. V lost 2 bases and J 4 bases, leaving 14 bases between the germline ends. CDR1 and CDR2 (germline): MNHEY, SVGEGT. CDR3 coding DNA: TGTGCCAGCAGTTACCGTCAGGGAACTACCTATGGCTACACCTTC. Translating it yields CASSYRQGTTYGYTF.

The chain combines TRBV9 with TRBJ2-1; 8 positions match TRBD2. J lost 9 bases, V lost 7 bases, and 12 bases had no gene match. CDR3 length: 14 amino acids. Germline V gene data show CDR1 as SGDLS and CDR2 as YYNGEE. The CDR3 reads CASGPPPRGGEQFF. In DNA form, the CDR3 reads TGTGCCAGCGGACCGCCTCCACGGGGGGGTGAGCAGTTCTTC.

The J gene is TRBJ2-2, the V gene TRBV15; D is unresolved. Trimming cost V 1 base and J 6 bases, with 3 bases left between them. Germline loops: CDR1 LNHNV, CDR2 YYDKDF (reference sequence). CDR3 length equals 12 residues. CDR3 region: CATSRVAGELFF. The CDR3 DNA reads as TGTGCCACCAGCAGAGTCGCCGGGGAGCTGTTTTTT.

The rearrangement joins TRBV3-1 (or the pseudogene TRBV3-2) to TRBJ1-5; a weak D match, TRBD1 (5 bases). The CDR3 loop spans 17 amino acids. Trimming left V 0 bases short and J 5 bases short, with 17 bases between. CDR1 is LGHDT, CDR2 YNNKEL, per germline (reference sequence). The DNA of the CDR3 is TGTGCCAGCAGCCAAGAATGGCCCGGGGGGGATTATCAGCCCCAGCATTTT. Amino acids: CASSQEWPGGDYQPQHF.

The chain employs TRBV6-5 and TRBJ2-7; the match to TRBD2 covers 12 bases. Germline-derived CDR1 and CDR2 are MNHEY and SVGAGI. The CDR3 contains 15 residues. V dropped 6 bases and J dropped 3; count of bases not matched to a gene: 6. CDR3 sequence reads: CASRYRLAGVYEQYF. The CDR3 bases are TGTGCCAGCAGGTACAGACTAGCGGGAGTCTACGAGCAGTACTTC.

The rearrangement uses TRBV2 and TRBJ2-7; D remains unclear. The germline CDR1 and CDR2 sequences are SNHLY and FYNNEI. CDR3 length equals 11 residues. V lost 8 bases, J lost 1 base, and 6 bases lay in between. In nucleotides, the CDR3 is TGTGCCAGCCGTCAGTCCTACGAGCAGTACTTC. It specifies CASRQSYEQYF. Using reference TRBV2 and TRBJ2-7 for the parts outside the CDR3, the full variable domain is EPEVTQTPSHQVTQMGQEVILRCVPISNHLYFYWYRQILGQKVEFLVSFYNNEISEKSEIFDDQFSVERPDGSNFTLKIRSTKLEDSAMYFCASRQSYEQYFGPGTRLTVT.

The chain carries TRBV28 and TRBJ1-4, with a tentative D call TRBD1 (6 bases). Germline CDR1 reads MDHEN; CDR2 reads SYDVKM. Trimming took 3 bases from V and 6 from J, leaving 17 bases between them. CDR3 size: 16 residues. CDR3: CASSLGGAQGDEKLFF. CDR3 DNA sequence: TGTGCCAGCAGTTTGGGTGGGGCACAGGGAGATGAAAAACTGTTTTTT.

The gene calls are TRBV28 and TRBJ2-5; TRBD2 might be the D (5 bases). Germline V gene sequence: CDR1 MDHEN, CDR2 SYDVKM. The ends were cut back, 7 bases at V and 5 bases at J, with 20 bases in the middle. This CDR3 is built from 15 residues. CDR3 region: CASTLSGVPRETQYF. The CDR3 nucleotides read TGTGCCAGCACCTTGTCCGGGGTCCCTAGGGAGACCCAGTACTTC.

The chain joins TRBV6-2 or TRBV6-3 to TRBJ1-2; weak D call: TRBD1 (6 bases). Trimming pared 2 bases from V and 4 bases from J, leaving 14 bases between. Per germline, CDR1 MNHEY and CDR2 SVGEGT. The CDR3 length is 15 residues. The chain's CDR3 is CASSYMLGAGYGYTF. The CDR3 DNA follows: TGTGCCAGCAGTTACATGCTGGGGGCCGGCTATGGCTACACCTTC.

The V call is TRBV19, the J call TRBJ1-5; 9 bases are a match to TRBD1. Looked up from germline, CDR1 is LNHDA and CDR2 is SQIVND (reference sequence). This CDR3 is 14 amino acids long. V gave up 7 bases and J gave up 1 base; unmatched junction bases: 2. The CDR3 coding sequence is TGTGCCAGTAAGGGACAGGGAAGCAATCAGCCCCAGCATTTT. Translated: CASKGQGSNQPQHF.

This chain uses TRBV28 with TRBJ1-2, with D unresolved. Per germline, CDR1 MDHEN and CDR2 SYDVKM. V was pared by 5 bases and J by 2 bases, with 3 bases between. CDR3 length: 11 amino acids. CDR3 amino acids: CASSINYGYTF. The CDR3 DNA follows: TGTGCCAGCAGTATAAACTATGGCTACACCTTC.